This passage covers 8 T cell receptor beta chains from one sample sequenced in a study of T cells in women clearing cervical HPV infection. Libraries were prepared by immunoSEQ multiplex PCR; TCRdb keeps only in-frame clonotypes and omits some of them. The table for this sample gives roughly 34,000 clones. Sequenced input: blood buffy coat. The receptors here all came from a woman between 18 and 70 years old with a cervical HPV16 infection that either progressed to CIN3+ or cleared (not recorded which).

For this clone: The read stops 3 residues short of the end of the CDR3; the missing end is completed from the germline J gene. The chain uses TRBV30 and TRBJ1-1; D ambiguous. V lost 1 base and J 1 base, leaving 4 bases between the germline ends. The CDR3 loop spans 12 amino acids. The V gene's germline CDR1 is GTSNPN and CDR2 SVGIG (reference sequence). CDR3 sequence: CAWSGQNTEAFF. The part of the CDR3 DNA that was read is TGTGCCTGGAGTGGACAGAACACTGAA.

The CDR3: CASSIRGRANYGYTF. CDR3 DNA (partial): TGTGCCAGTAGTATAAGGGGTAGGGCTAACTATGGC. The rearrangement uses TRBV19 and TRBJ1-2, with D possibly being TRBD1 (5 bases). The sequence runs out 3 residues before the end of the CDR3; the remainder is reconstructed from the germline J gene. The CDR3 has 15 residues. The germline gives CDR1 LNHDA, CDR2 SQIVND (reference sequence). V lost 2 bases and J 0 bases, leaving 10 bases between the germline ends.

Comment on this clone: The CDR3 is cut off 3 residues early in the read; its end comes from the germline J gene. The rearrangement links TRBV7-9 to TRBJ1-2; weak D call: TRBD1 (5 bases). The CDR3 is 15 amino acids. Germline V gene data show CDR1 as SEHNR and CDR2 as FQNEAQ (reference sequence). CDR3 bases read: TGTGCCAGCAGCTTCGCCGGGGGTCTTTCAGTAGAC. Protein product: CASSFAGGLSVD. The entire CDR3 is CASSFAGGLSVDYTF.

Remarks on this clone: The DNA ends 3 residues before the CDR3 does, and the rest of the CDR3 is filled in from the germline J gene. The gene calls are TRBV7-3 and TRBJ1-1; a possible D gene is TRBD1 (6 bases). V shed 0 bases and J shed 5 bases, with 13 bases lying between them. Germline-derived CDR1 and CDR2 are SGHTA and FQGTGA. The CDR3 contains 15 residues. The CDR3 reads CASSLTPGEGTEAFF. The sequenced part of the CDR3 DNA is TGTGCCAGCAGCTTAACTCCAGGGGAAGGAACTGAA.

As concerns this clone: The read halts 3 residues ahead of the CDR3 end, with the missing end drawn from the germline J gene. The chain combines TRBV7-6 with TRBJ1-2; D might be TRBD1 (6 bases). This CDR3 region has 18 residues. Germline V gene sequence: CDR1 SGHVS, CDR2 FNYEAQ. The DNA read from the CDR3 is TGTGCCAGCAGCTTAGGTCGTGGGGGCGCGGATGGCACAGATACC. This encodes CASSLGRGGADGTDT. From start to end, the CDR3 is CASSLGRGGADGTDTYTF.

This CDR3 is CASRSSSRTPSYNEQFF. The part of the CDR3 DNA that was read is TGTGCCAGCAGGAGTTCGTCTAGAACCCCTAGCTACAATGAG. This chain connects TRBV2 to TRBJ2-1; D ambiguous. The CDR3 end lies 3 residues beyond the end of the read and is filled in from the germline J gene. The V end lost 6 bases, the J end lost 3 bases, and 21 bases lay between the germline ends. Looked up from germline, CDR1 is SNHLY and CDR2 is FYNNEI. This CDR3 spans 17 amino acids.

A remark on this clone: The read gets to within 3 residues of the CDR3 end, and the germline J gene fills in the rest. The chain employs TRBV19 and TRBJ1-1; 7 nucleotides match TRBD1. Germline V lookup: CDR1 LNHDA, CDR2 SQIVND (reference sequence). The CDR3 loop spans 14 amino acids. The chain's CDR3 is CASTDRRGPYEAFF. CDR3 DNA, as far as it was read: TGTGCCAGTACGGACAGGCGGGGCCCCTACGAG.

Remarks on this clone: The read gets to within 3 residues of the CDR3 end, and the germline J gene fills in the rest. The rearrangement uses TRBV7-9 and TRBJ1-2; D is uncertain. V was cut by 5 bases and J by 7 bases, with 17 bases left in between. The CDR3 sequence is 14 residues long. In germline, CDR1 is SEHNR, CDR2 FQNEAQ (reference sequence). CDR3 sequence: CASSRLFLYGGYTF. Incomplete CDR3 DNA: TGTGCCAGCAGCCGTTTGTTCCTCTACGGTGGC.